This T cell receptor beta chain was profiled in a study of blood T cell repertoires in COVID-19. About the research overall: T cells, B-cell-depleted T cells, or PBMCs supplied cDNA or gDNA.

Researchers sorted participants into cohorts using their self-reported clinical history. Each exposed participant met a COVID-19 case in the 2 weeks preceding study entry. In germline, CDR1 is ENHRY, CDR2 SYGVKD. The CDR3 is 14 residues long. V lost 6 bases and J 6 bases, leaving 16 bases between the germline ends. Authors' methods: Amplification with reference gene primers provided the estimates of nucleated cell counts. TCRdb's copy holds only in-frame clones and misses some; the assay was immunoSEQ multiplex PCR. The DNA gave D and trimming, while V, J and clone size come from that table. The sample yields 360,000 or so clones, 88% seen once. This clone was observed once.

The origin of this receptor is a woman between 25 and 40 years old who had been exposed to COVID-19. The chain uses TRBV10-3 and TRBJ2-3, with a weak D call TRBD2 (6 bases). Input material: PBMCs or T cells enriched from blood (not recorded which). The CDR3 DNA reads TGTGCCATCAGGGCCGGGACTCTGGTGGATACGCAGTATTTT. This codes for CAIRAGTLVDTQYF.